The 18 T cell receptor beta chains below all came from one sample that was sequenced in a study of Graves' ophthalmopathy and Graves' hyperthyroidism. Scientists amplified the TCR beta CDR3 regions from RNA transcripts. Investigators did first-round RT-PCR with HTBI primers, then second-round multiplex PCR. TCRdb called the multiplex PCR reads again in MiXCR, with one record for every CDR3 protein. Of some 380,000 distinct CDR3 sequences listed, 15% are singletons. The sample was peripheral blood. Source of these receptors: a woman aged 18-30 years with stable Graves' hyperthyroidism.

Ten or more counts support this clonotype. The genes are TRBV27 and TRBJ2-7; 8 bases are shared with TRBD2. J lost 12 bases, V lost 8 bases, and 9 bases had no gene match. The V gene's germline CDR1 is MNHEY and CDR2 SMNVEV (reference sequence). This CDR3 comprises 11 residues. This CDR3 is CASARGGVWYF. The CDR3 DNA is TGTGCCAGCGCCCGGGGGGGCGTATGGTACTTC.

This clonotype turned up a few times. The rearrangement joins TRBV11-2 to TRBJ2-5, with TRBD2 as a possible D gene (7 bases). Between the trimmed V and J ends, which lost 1 base and 1 base, there was a span of 19 bases. The CDR3 sequence is 18 residues long. Germline values: CDR1 SGHAT, CDR2 FQNNGV. The CDR3 DNA follows: TGTGCCAGCAGCTTAGTGTCGGGGGGAGGGGGTTTCCAAGAGACCCAGTACTTC. This encodes CASSLVSGGGGFQETQYF.

This rearrangement joins TRBV4-2 to TRBJ1-1; 7 nucleotides align to TRBD1. Trimming removed 4 bases from V and 5 bases from J; junction bases left unmatched: 10. CDR1 is LGHNA and CDR2 is YNFKEQ in the germline V gene. This CDR3 has 15 residues. CDR3 sequence reads: CASSPLQGRKTEAFF. The CDR3 region has the DNA TGTGCCAGCAGCCCCCTACAGGGGCGGAAGACTGAAGCTTTCTTT.

This clonotype occurred many times. The V call is TRBV20-1, the J call TRBJ1-5; D possibly corresponds to TRBD1 (5 bases). The CDR3 is 16 amino acids. Germline CDR1 reads DFQATT; CDR2 reads SNEGSKA (reference sequence). Trimming removed 3 bases from V and 2 bases from J, with 17 bases in between. The CDR3 DNA reads as TGCAGTGCTAGCTATCAAAGACAGATAGGCAATCAGCCCCAGCATTTT. This codes for CSASYQRQIGNQPQHF.

This clonotype was counted at least ten times. This chain connects TRBV6-1 to TRBJ2-2; D could derive from TRBD1 or TRBD2 (7 bases each). The CDR3 has 16 residues. Looked up from germline, CDR1 is MNHNS and CDR2 is SASEGT. V lost 2 bases and J lost 8, with 18 bases in between. The CDR3 sequence is CASSERSRGGSGELFF. The CDR3 DNA follows: TGTGCCAGCAGTGAAAGGAGCAGGGGGGGATCGGGGGAGCTGTTTTTT.

The table lists this clonotype with a count of one. The rearrangement links TRBV12-3 or TRBV12-4 to TRBJ2-7; 9 bases are shared with TRBD2. There are 15 residues in the CDR3. V shed 7 bases and J 2 bases; nucleotides not matched to a gene: 9. In DNA form, the CDR3 reads TGTGCCAGCATGGTTAGCGGGAGAACCCCCTACGAGCAGTACTTC. This codes for CASMVSGRTPYEQYF.

This clonotype was seen at least ten times. The rearrangement joins TRBV6-8 to TRBJ2-5, with D hard to call. The CDR3 spans 14 residues. V gave up 2 bases and J gave up 2 bases, with 9 bases separating them. Per the germline V gene, CDR1 is MNHGY and CDR2 is SAAAGT. CDR3 sequence (DNA): TGTGCCAGCAGTTACGTGGGTTGGCAAGAGACCCAGTACTTC. It yields the protein CASSYVGWQETQYF.

This clonotype turned up a few times. This chain uses TRBV5-4 with TRBJ2-5; TRBD2 agrees at 7 bases. In germline, CDR1 is SGHNT, CDR2 YYREEE (reference sequence). V lost 4 bases, J lost 5 bases, and 8 bases stayed unmatched. This CDR3 has 14 residues. Here the CDR3 reads CASSPGTIGETQYF. The CDR3 DNA reads as TGTGCCAGCAGCCCTGGGACTATAGGGGAGACCCAGTACTTC.

This clonotype was observed at least ten times. This chain uses TRBV6-1 with TRBJ2-7; D unresolved. Germline V gene lookup returns CDR1 MNHNS and CDR2 SASEGT. This CDR3 is 12 amino acids long. V gave up 6 bases and J gave up 5 bases, with 11 bases separating them. The CDR3 spells CASSDTDHEQYF. DNA of the CDR3: TGTGCCAGCAGCGATACGGACCACGAGCAGTACTTC.

The rearrangement uses TRBV13 and TRBJ1-6, with D possibly being TRBD1 (5 bases). The V and J ends lost 5 bases and 6 bases respectively, with 17 bases between them. This CDR3 has 16 residues. Germline V gives CDR1 PRHDT, CDR2 FYEKMQ (reference sequence). Written as DNA, the CDR3 is TGTGCCAGCAGCACTTGGCAGGGAGCAAGTAATTCACCCCTCCACTTT. Protein product: CASSTWQGASNSPLHF. Using reference TRBV13 and TRBJ1-6 for the parts outside the CDR3, the full variable domain is AAGVIQSPRHLIKEKRETATLKCYPIPRHDTVYWYQQGPGQDPQFLISFYEKMQSDKGSIPDRFSAQQFSDYHSELNMSSLELGDSALYFCASSTWQGASNSPLHFGNGTRLTVT.

At least ten counts were recorded for this clonotype. The J gene is TRBJ1-2, the V gene TRBV20-1; D not resolved. The CDR3 sequence is 13 residues long. Germline loops: CDR1 DFQATT, CDR2 SNEGSKA (reference sequence). V was clipped by 4 bases and J by 0 bases, with 9 bases between them. The DNA of the CDR3 is TGCAGTGCTATGGCAGCTACTAACTATGGCTACACCTTC. Its protein is CSAMAATNYGYTF.

This clonotype was counted ten times or more. V usage is TRBV7-9 and J usage is TRBJ1-2; no definite D call. Trimming took 2 bases from V and 5 from J, leaving 12 bases between them. In germline, CDR1 is SEHNR, CDR2 FQNEAQ (reference sequence). The CDR3 consists of 14 residues. The CDR3 sequence: CASSLRGIRYGYTF. In DNA, the CDR3 is TGTGCCAGCAGCTTAAGAGGGATTCGGTATGGCTACACCTTC.

This clonotype was detected many times. The V call is TRBV7-2, the J call TRBJ2-5; 12 nucleotides agree with TRBD1. The ends lost 5 bases at V and 5 bases at J; junction bases unmatched: 9. The length of the CDR3 is 16 residues. CDR1 and CDR2 from the germline V gene are SGHTA and FQGNSA. CDR3: CASSPGQGALLETQYF. CDR3 coding DNA: TGTGCCAGCAGCCCGGGACAGGGGGCGCTTTTGGAGACCCAGTACTTC.

This clonotype showed up many times. The chain joins TRBV14 to TRBJ1-2, with unresolved D. Germline-derived CDR1 and CDR2 are SGHDN and FVKESK. This CDR3 has 13 residues. Trimming stripped 1 base from V and 2 bases from J, with 5 bases between. DNA of the CDR3: TGTGCCAGCAGCCAAGGTGTAAACTATGGCTACACCTTC. Translating gives CASSQGVNYGYTF. The entire variable domain, with the rest obtained from reference TRBV14 and TRBJ1-2, is as follows: EAGVTQFPSHSVIEKGQTVTLRCDPISGHDNLYWYRRVMGKEIKFLLHFVKESKQDESGMPNNRFLAERTGGTYSTLKVQPAELEDSGVYFCASSQGVNYGYTFGSGTRLTVV.

Ten or more counts support this clonotype. This rearrangement joins TRBV2 to TRBJ1-5; D is uncertain. The ends were cut back, 1 base at V and 8 bases at J, with 9 bases in the middle. The germline V gene has CDR1 SNHLY and CDR2 FYNNEI. The CDR3 contains 13 residues. CDR3 nucleotides: TGTGCCAGCAGTGAAGAGGTCCGTAAGCCCCAGCATTTT. It is translated as CASSEEVRKPQHF.

The chain joins TRBV2 to TRBJ1-5; D perhaps matches TRBD1 (5 bases). Germline CDR1 is SNHLY and CDR2 is FYNNEI. Trimming took off 4 bases at V and 5 bases at J, with 15 bases between the two ends. There are 15 residues in the CDR3. This CDR3 is CASSVGTTGHQPQHF. The CDR3 DNA reads TGTGCCAGCAGTGTCGGGACGACGGGCCATCAGCCCCAGCATTTT.

The genes are TRBV12-3 or TRBV12-4 and TRBJ1-1, with TRBD1 as a possible D gene (5 bases). The CDR3 contains 14 residues. Trimming left V 5 bases short and J 2 bases short, with 12 bases between. CDR3 sequence: CASSPTAVNTEAFF. CDR3 DNA: TGTGCCAGCAGTCCGACAGCTGTAAACACTGAAGCTTTCTTT.

There are many counts of this clonotype. The rearrangement joins TRBV29-1 to TRBJ1-1, with TRBD1 matching 7 bases. Trimming took 5 bases from V and 3 from J; bases not matched to a gene: 9. The germline gives CDR1 SQVTM, CDR2 ANQGSEA. The CDR3 has 14 amino acids. CDR3 amino acids: CSVRGATGDTEAFF. The CDR3 bases are TGCAGCGTTCGCGGGGCTACAGGGGACACTGAAGCTTTCTTT.